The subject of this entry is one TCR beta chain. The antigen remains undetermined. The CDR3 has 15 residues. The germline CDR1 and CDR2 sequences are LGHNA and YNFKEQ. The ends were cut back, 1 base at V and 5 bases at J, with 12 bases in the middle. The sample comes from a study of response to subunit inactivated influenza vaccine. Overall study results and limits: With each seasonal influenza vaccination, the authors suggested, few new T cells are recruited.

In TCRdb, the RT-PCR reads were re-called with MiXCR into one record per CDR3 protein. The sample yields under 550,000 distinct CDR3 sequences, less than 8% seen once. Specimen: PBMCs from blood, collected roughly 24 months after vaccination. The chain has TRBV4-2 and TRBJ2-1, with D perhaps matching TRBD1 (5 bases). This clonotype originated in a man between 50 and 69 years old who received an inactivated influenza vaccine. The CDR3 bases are TGTGCCAGCAGCCAAGGGTCCCAGGGAAACAATGAGCAGTTCTTC. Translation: CASSQGSQGNNEQFF.